Described below is a single T cell receptor beta chain sequence and its context. Its antigen is unidentified. Germline values: CDR1 MNHGY, CDR2 SAAAGT. The CDR3 is made up of 14 amino acids. Losses at the gene ends were 6 bases for V and 2 bases for J; bases not matched to a gene: 3. This entry is derived from a study of T cells in localized non-small cell lung cancer. Study-level results: Higher T cell density in the blood was associated with longer overall survival, whereas higher adjacent-lung clonality associated with shorter survival. Heterogeneity cannot be ruled out, as sequencing used one tumor region only. Median roughly 57 top-100 tumor clones were shared with paired adjacent lung.

Using immunoSEQ multiplex PCR, the repertoire was profiled, and TCRdb retains in-frame clones only, with some absent. Of 1,600 or so clones in the sample, around 22% were seen once. The chain carries TRBV6-8 and TRBJ2-1, with 8 bases identical to TRBD2. The sequence was collected from a woman between 35 and 70 years old with stage I lung adenocarcinoma. This material consisted of normal lung tissue next to the tumor, taken before any cancer treatment. CDR3 residues: CASSGGATYNEQFF. The CDR3 bases are TGTGCCAGCAGCGGGGGGGCAACCTACAATGAGCAGTTCTTC.